This TCR beta chain was sequenced for a study of blood T cell repertoires in COVID-19 (TCRdb year 2020). At the level of the whole study: Samples from collaborators originated in the United States, Italy and Spain and spanned both the acute and convalescent phases of COVID-19. The material from the prospective study consisted of cDNA or gDNA derived from T cells, B-cell-depleted T cells, or PBMCs. Deeply sampled blood TCRbeta repertoires from subjects exposed to, actively infected with, or recovered from COVID-19 were included in the dataset. The repertoires were released in a freely available public database intended as a resource for research on the immune response to SARS-CoV-2. Samples were obtained from the ongoing ImmuneRACE study (first 160 participants) and from 1,254 subjects provided by 6 global collaborators. Sample metadata almost always included a de-identified subject ID, COVID-19 status, age in years and sex. Where available, HLA class I and class II types were taken from metadata supplied by the sample provider and were not determined by assay-based typing. Study-wide conclusions, independent of this receptor: How much clinical and demographic metadata was included differed by source and by participant, and the metadata was provided uncurated.

TCRbeta CDR3 regions were amplified from genomic DNA using the immunoSEQ Assay, a bias-controlled multiplex PCR. The paper's processing steps were these. Within the assay, amplification of reference gene primers was used to estimate how many nucleated cells each sample contained. Sequence reads were collapsed and filtered to measure the absolute abundance of every unique TCRbeta CDR3 rearrangement. For each sample, productive Simpson clonality was calculated by taking the square root of Simpson's diversity index across productive rearrangements. TCRdb limited this immuneACCESS table to in-frame rearrangements with V and J called. A share of clones is missing; checked studies link under half to unresolved V genes, and the rest is unexplained. The V and J calls and clone size are taken from that table; D and trimming were inferred from the DNA. This sample has approximately 97,000 clones in its table, and approximately 90% of those were observed once. The top ten clones comprise 2% to 2.5% of the sample.

The CDR1 and CDR2 encoded by the germline V gene are MNHEY and SVGEGT. The CDR3 holds 16 amino acids from the cysteine to the phenylalanine. This entry keeps only the CDR3 DNA: 48 bases, framed from base 1. For this chain, trimming is 5 bases at the V end and 2 bases at the J end, and the number of junction bases without a gene match is 9. Details on this clone: Its antigen remains unidentified. One base away there is no much larger clone; base qualities are not given.

Collaborating institutions collected whole blood in K2EDTA tubes following their own protocols. For TCRbeta analysis, collaborator samples were shipped as frozen whole blood, as isolated PBMCs, or as DNA extracted from either sample type. This chain joins TRBV6-2 or TRBV6-3 to TRBJ2-1, and TRBD2 aligns with 7 junction nucleotides. The TCR was taken from a man aged 50-59 years with active COVID-19. Sequenced input: peripheral blood. The CDR3 protein is CASSLLAEPPYNEQFF. The DNA sequence follows: TGTGCCAGCAGTCTCCTAGCGGAGCCACCCTACAATGAGCAGTTCTTC.